This T cell receptor beta chain was sequenced in a study of blood T cell repertoires in COVID-19 (dated by TCRdb to the early 2020s). For the wider study: The collaborator samples originated in the United States, Italy and Spain and spanned the acute and convalescent phases of COVID-19. Samples came from the ongoing ImmuneRACE study (first 160 participants) plus 1,254 subjects from 6 global collaborators. The dataset comprised deeply sampled blood TCRbeta repertoires from subjects exposed to, actively infected with, or recovered from COVID-19. The prospective study material was composed of cDNA or gDNA derived from T cells, B-cell-depleted T cells, or PBMCs. A de-identified subject ID, COVID-19 status, age in years and sex were almost always included in the sample metadata. Where HLA class I and class II types were available, the types were taken from metadata supplied by the sample provider, not from assay-based typing. A freely available public database, intended as a resource for researchers studying the immune response to SARS-CoV-2, is where the repertoires were released.

The immunoSEQ Assay, a bias-controlled multiplex PCR, was used to amplify TCRbeta CDR3 regions from genomic DNA. In the original analysis: Nucleated cell counts per sample were estimated from amplification of reference gene primers within the assay. To quantify the absolute abundance of each unique TCRbeta CDR3 rearrangement, sequence reads were collapsed and filtered. Productive Simpson clonality was computed per sample as the square root of Simpson's diversity index over productive rearrangements. As stored in TCRdb, this immuneACCESS dataset retains in-frame rearrangements with V and J assigned. A fraction of the clones does not appear; measured against another copy, unresolved V genes explain less than half of the discrepancy, and the remainder lacks a known reason. V and J calls and clone size are copied from that table; D and trimming were computed from the DNA. Present in this sample are fewer than 180,000 clones, roughly nine tenths of which were seen just once. Clones ranked in the top ten supply 4% to 5% of the sample.

CDR3 length: 14 amino acids, cysteine to phenylalanine. The sequence is cut down to CDR3 DNA, 42 bases in frame from base 1. The germline V and J ends show losses of 6 bases and 2 bases respectively, and no gene match explains 5 bases of the junction. Reading the germline V gene (reference sequence) gives CDR1 LNHDA and CDR2 SQIVND. As concerns this clone: The target of this receptor is not known. No per-base quality is available; no much larger clone lies one base away.

Each collaborating institution followed its own protocols to collect whole blood in K2EDTA tubes. For TCRbeta analysis, collaborators shipped samples as frozen whole blood, isolated PBMCs, or DNA extracted from either of those sample types. What the research found in general, with its limitations: Clinical and demographic metadata were provided uncurated, with the amount varying by source and participant.

Sequenced: peripheral blood. The sequence is built from TRBV19 and TRBJ2-5; 8 bases in between match TRBD2. The TCR comes from a woman aged 55-75 years with active or convalescent COVID-19. The bases are TGTGCCAGTAGGAGGAGCGGGGGTCAAGAGACCCAGTACTTC. Translated, it gives CASRRSGGQETQYF.